This section outlines one TCR beta chain sequence together with its context. Its specific antigen is unknown. Per-nucleotide qualities are absent, and no much larger clonotype sits a single base away. V loses 0 bases of germline sequence and J loses 3 bases, and the interval between the two ends is 20 bases. The germline V gene encodes CDR1 MGHRA and CDR2 YSYEKL. The CDR3 has 19 amino acids, counting the end cysteine and phenylalanine. CDR3 DNA is the only sequence kept; it has 57 bases, read in frame from the first base. The CDR3 regions of human TCRbeta chains were analyzed by immunosequencing. On the authors' methods: Repertoire TCRs were checked for matches against a reference library of SARS-CoV-2-specific TCRs that had been generated using the MIRA antigen-specificity platform. Breadth was defined as the fraction of unique TCRs that were SARS-CoV-2-associated, and depth was defined as the fraction of total T cells that were SARS-CoV-2-associated. Each spike-specific TCR was assigned to its reactive spike region and to a CD4 or CD8 class using the MIRA data. Log10-transformed breadth and depth values were compared by one-way ANOVA with Sidak's multiple comparisons tests. This is the immuneACCESS table as TCRdb keeps it, with only in-frame sequences that have V and J called. A part of the clones is gone; compared with another copy, unresolved V genes explain less than half, and the rest is unexplained. From that table come the V and J calls and clone size; the DNA was used to work out D and trimming. The sample table lists some 150,000 clones, about 91% of them with a count of one. Under 2% of the sample is in the top ten clones.

The data are from a study of T cell responses to AZD1222 COVID-19 vaccine (TCRdb year 2021). At the level of the whole study: AZD1222 recipients given second doses at about 4 weeks or at about 12 weeks were pooled, since spike-specific TCR depth and breadth were not found to differ between the two schedules. A total of approximately 230 trial participants underwent TCR sequencing, of whom around 200 received two doses of AZD1222 and roughly 25 received two doses of the MenACWY control vaccine. Trial participants were enrolled into age subgroups of 18-55, 56-69 and 70-plus years, which contained around 150, 29 and 61 TCR-sequenced participants, respectively. Beyond this particular receptor, the publication reports: CD4 TCRs associated with the vaccine covered the entire spike protein, and the dominant responses were in regions 160-218 and 743-854. After two AZD1222 doses, both the breadth and the depth of spike-specific TCRs were significantly higher than at day 0 and than in MenACWY recipients. Reportedly, almost half of the unique spike-specific TCRs recognized epitopes lying outside the regions that are mutated in the B.1.351 and B.1.1.7 variants. Participants were mostly white British, with more females than males. The authors suggested clonal diversity may have been underestimated. Because no day 14 peak-response samples were available, repertoires were characterized only after the peak T cell response. The 56-69-year group was small, and its depth increase did not reach significance, likely because of low power. Only a handful of AZD1222 recipients were SARS-CoV-2 seropositive at baseline, limiting conclusions about previously exposed vaccinees.

Taken with the paper, the label for time point translates to: baseline before first vaccination. Vaccinee samples were obtained from the UK trials COV001 and COV002, which included a single-blind randomized controlled phase 2/3 trial of AZD1222 (ChAdOx1 nCoV-19) in healthy adults. For TCRbeta chain sequencing, PBMC samples from trial participants were taken at day 0 and at day 28 after the second dose. The chain was built from TRBV4-1 and TRBJ1-4; confidence is insufficient to name the D gene. The TCR originated in an adult in good health. The material sequenced was peripheral blood, taken on day 0 of AZD1222 vaccination. The CDR3 has the sequence CASSQDRPGARTSNEKLFF. The nucleotides are TGCGCCAGCAGCCAAGATCGACCCGGAGCACGGACCTCTAATGAAAAACTGTTTTTT.